Listed below are T cell receptor beta chains from one sample, sequenced in a study of CD8+ T cells in alopecia areata. Here immunoSEQ multiplex PCR was the method, and the copy in TCRdb shows in-frame clones only, minus some. Of about 7,400 clones in the sample, around 66% were seen once. Sequenced material: skin, taken at week 4, from a patient treated with tofacitinib. The receptors originated from a human donor with alopecia areata. Both conserved end residues are part of each CDR3. A D gene is named only where the DNA matches it firmly. Clone sizes are given selectively: once, few, many, or a class where the clone is expanded.

size: .; D: .; J: TRBJ2-3; V: TRBV12-5; DNA: TGTGCCAGCACTCCGTACAGCGGGTCCACAGATACGCAGTATTTT; CDR3: CASTPYSGSTDTQYF
size: .; D: .; J: TRBJ2-5; V: TRBV9; DNA: TGTGCCAGCAGCGTACCACGGGAGACCCAGTACTTC; CDR3: CASSVPRETQYF
size: .; D: .; J: TRBJ2-1; V: TRBV20-1; DNA: TGCAGTGCTAGAGATTCGGAGGAGCAGTTCTTC; CDR3: CSARDSEEQFF
size: .; D: TRBD2; J: TRBJ2-7; V: TRBV7-2; DNA: TGTGCCAGCAGCTTAGGGGGGGGATCTAAGTACGAGCAGTACTTC; CDR3: CASSLGGGSKYEQYF
size: .; D: .; J: TRBJ2-1; V: TRBV2; DNA: TGTGCCAGCAGTGTGGAGCGGGCCAATGAGCAGTTCTTC; CDR3: CASSVERANEQFF
size: once; D: .; J: TRBJ2-7; V: TRBV14; DNA: TGTGCCAGCAGCCCACCCGGGGCCGAGCAGTACTTC; CDR3: CASSPPGAEQYF
size: few; D: TRBD1; J: TRBJ2-3; V: TRBV14; DNA: TGTGCCAGCAGGGGACAGGGGGCAGATACGCAGTATTTT; CDR3: CASRGQGADTQYF
size: .; D: .; J: TRBJ2-7; V: TRBV27; DNA: TGTGCCAGCAGACGCCCAGGGGATTACGAGCAGTACTTC; CDR3: CASRRPGDYEQYF
size: .; D: .; J: TRBJ1-1; V: TRBV19; DNA: TGTGCCAGTCGGACGGGGGGGTTGAACACTGAAGCTTTCTTT; CDR3: CASRTGGLNTEAFF
size: once; D: .; J: TRBJ1-3; V: TRBV4-1; DNA: TGCGCCAGCAGCCAAGATCCCGGATTCTCTGGAAACACCATATATTTT; CDR3: CASSQDPGFSGNTIYF
size: .; D: .; J: TRBJ1-4; V: TRBV7-2; DNA: TGTGCCAGCAGCCCGAGACCAGGGGCACAGGGAAAACTGTTTTTT; CDR3: CASSPRPGAQGKLFF
size: .; D: .; J: TRBJ2-1; V: TRBV18; DNA: TGTGCCAGCTCACCACCAGGGGGGCGTCCCACCTACAATGAGCAGTTCTTC; CDR3: CASSPPGGRPTYNEQFF
size: .; D: .; J: TRBJ2-3; V: TRBV11-2; DNA: TGTGCCAGCAGCTTAGATTTTCAGACAGATACGCAGTATTTT; CDR3: CASSLDFQTDTQYF
size: .; D: .; J: TRBJ2-7; V: TRBV4-1; DNA: TGCGCCAGCAGCCAAGAGGGCGGGACCTCCTACGAGCAGTACTTC; CDR3: CASSQEGGTSYEQYF
size: .; D: .; J: TRBJ2-3; V: TRBV7-6; DNA: TGTGCCAGCAGCTTAATAGCAAGTCTTACAGATACGCAGTATTTT; CDR3: CASSLIASLTDTQYF
size: .; D: .; J: TRBJ1-2; V: TRBV14; DNA: TGTGCCAGCAGCCAGGCGCGACAAGACTATGGCTACACCTTC; CDR3: CASSQARQDYGYTF
size: large; D: TRBD2; J: TRBJ2-3; V: TRBV7-2; DNA: TGTGCCAGCAGCTTATTCGGTAGCGGGGCAGCAGATACGCAGTATTTT; CDR3: CASSLFGSGAADTQYF
size: .; D: TRBD2; J: TRBJ2-7; V: TRBV4-1; DNA: TGCGCCAGCAGCCGCGGGGGGGTACTCGAGCAGTACTTC; CDR3: CASSRGGVLEQYF
size: once; D: .; J: TRBJ1-2; V: TRBV23-1; DNA: TGCGCCAGCAGTCACCCTCAGGGATCCCGGGGGAAGAACTATGGCTACACCTTC; CDR3: CASSHPQGSRGKNYGYTF
size: .; D: TRBD2; J: TRBJ2-7; V: TRBV5-1; DNA: TGCGCCAGCAGCTTGGGAGCGGGAGCGGTCGAGCAGTACTTC; CDR3: CASSLGAGAVEQYF
size: .; D: .; J: TRBJ1-2; V: TRBV7-9; DNA: TGTGCCAGCAGCTCCCATGGGATTGGCGGCTACACCTTC; CDR3: CASSSHGIGGYTF
size: .; D: .; J: TRBJ1-1; V: TRBV14; DNA: TGTGCCAGCAGTCACCTTAATTCCAACACTGAAGCTTTCTTT; CDR3: CASSHLNSNTEAFF
size: .; D: .; J: TRBJ2-1; V: TRBV25-1; DNA: TGTGCCAGCACTACTTCCGGGCCTAGAGATAACAATGAGCAGTTCTTC; CDR3: CASTTSGPRDNNEQFF
size: .; D: .; J: TRBJ1-2; V: TRBV2; DNA: TGTGCCAGCAGTATTACAGGGTATTATGGCTACACCTTC; CDR3: CASSITGYYGYTF
size: .; D: .; J: TRBJ1-2; V: TRBV7-3; DNA: TGTGCCAGCAGCTTGAACCCTGGGCGGGGGTATGGCTACACCTTC; CDR3: CASSLNPGRGYGYTF
size: once; D: TRBD2; J: TRBJ2-7; V: TRBV7-2; DNA: TGTGCCAGCAGCACTAGGCGGACTAGCGGTCTTTTCCACGAGCAGTACTTC; CDR3: CASSTRRTSGLFHEQYF
size: .; D: TRBD2; J: TRBJ2-7; V: TRBV4-3; DNA: TGCGCCAGCAGCCAAGGGGCGGGGGACGGAGCCTACGAGCAGTACTTC; CDR3: CASSQGAGDGAYEQYF
size: .; D: TRBD1; J: TRBJ2-5; V: TRBV27; DNA: TGTGCCTCACGACCCGGGACAGCAGAGACCCAGTACTTC; CDR3: CASRPGTAETQYF
size: once; D: .; J: TRBJ2-3; V: TRBV5-6; DNA: TGTGCCAGCAGCTTGGGGCAGGGGCATACAGATACGCAGTATTTT; CDR3: CASSLGQGHTDTQYF
size: few; D: .; J: TRBJ2-5; V: TRBV7-2; DNA: TGTGCCAGCAGCCCAACAGAGGGTGTAACCCAGTACTTC; CDR3: CASSPTEGVTQYF
size: .; D: TRBD1; J: TRBJ2-3; V: TRBV5-4; DNA: TGTGCCAGCAGCCTACAGGGGGAAGTCACAGATACGCAGTATTTT; CDR3: CASSLQGEVTDTQYF
size: .; D: .; J: TRBJ2-5; V: TRBV14; DNA: TGTGCCAGCAGCCCGCGACAGCTTCAAGAGACCCAGTACTTC; CDR3: CASSPRQLQETQYF
size: .; D: .; J: TRBJ1-4; V: TRBV5-1; DNA: TGCGCCAGCCGACAGAGTTCAACTAATGAAAAACTGTTTTTT; CDR3: CASRQSSTNEKLFF
size: few; D: .; J: TRBJ1-2; V: TRBV7-8; DNA: TGTGCCAGCAGCTTAGGGACACAGTTCCTTAGGGCCTATGGCTACACCTTC; CDR3: CASSLGTQFLRAYGYTF
size: large; D: .; J: TRBJ2-5; V: TRBV7-2; DNA: TGTGCCAGCAGCTCTAGGCCCCTCATTGAGACCCAGTACTTC; CDR3: CASSSRPLIETQYF
size: few; D: .; J: TRBJ1-1; V: TRBV6-6; DNA: TGTGCCAGCATATTGGCGGGGTCCACTGAAGCTTTCTTT; CDR3: CASILAGSTEAFF
size: once; D: .; J: TRBJ2-4; V: TRBV4-1; DNA: TGCGCCAGCAGGGATCTAGGATCCAAAAACATTCAGTACTTC; CDR3: CASRDLGSKNIQYF
size: .; D: .; J: TRBJ2-2; V: TRBV6-9; DNA: TGTGCCAGCAGTTTGATCGGGACACGCGGGGAGCTGTTTTTT; CDR3: CASSLIGTRGELFF
size: .; D: .; J: TRBJ1-2; V: TRBV15; DNA: TGTGCCACCAGCAGAAAACAGTACTATGGCTACACCTTC; CDR3: CATSRKQYYGYTF
size: large; D: .; J: TRBJ1-3; V: TRBV27; DNA: TGTGCCAGCGGGCTTCCAAGGGGTTTCTGGGGTGGAAACACCATATATTTT; CDR3: CASGLPRGFWGGNTIYF
size: .; D: TRBD1; J: TRBJ2-3; V: TRBV7-9; DNA: TGTGCCAGCAGCTTAAAGGGACAGGGCACAGATACGCAGTATTTT; CDR3: CASSLKGQGTDTQYF
size: once; D: TRBD1; J: TRBJ2-7; V: TRBV7-2; DNA: TGTGCCAGCAGCTTACCTGGACAGGGGGGGACCTACGAGCAGTACTTC; CDR3: CASSLPGQGGTYEQYF
size: .; D: .; J: TRBJ1-1; V: TRBV19; DNA: TGTGCCAGTAGTATAGGGACAGACGGGGTTGACACTGAAGCTTTCTTT; CDR3: CASSIGTDGVDTEAFF
size: .; D: .; J: TRBJ1-5; V: TRBV6-5; DNA: TGTGCCAGCCGCTCACAGGGTCCTAGACAGCCCCAGCATTTT; CDR3: CASRSQGPRQPQHF
size: .; D: TRBD2; J: TRBJ2-3; V: TRBV5-4; DNA: TGTGCCAGCAGCTTTCAGCGGGGGTACACAGATACGCAGTATTTT; CDR3: CASSFQRGYTDTQYF